Below, one T cell receptor (beta chain) is given with its context. The antigen remains undetermined. The record originates from a study of OX40 agonist ivuxolimab in advanced cancers. Study findings and constraints: Among T cells, CD8+ cells averaged more expanded clones than CD4+ cells.

Sequencing used immunoSEQ multiplex PCR; TCRdb keeps in-frame clones, though not all of them. Among tens of thousands of clones listed, more than 70% were seen once. The CDR3 is 14 residues long. Trimming shortened V by 2 bases and J by 11 bases, and 18 bases separated the two germline ends. Germline V gene sequence: CDR1 SNHLY, CDR2 FYNNEI. The chain uses TRBV2 and TRBJ2-5; D is tentatively TRBD1 or TRBD2 (6 bases each). This clonotype was obtained from an adult with an advanced solid tumor such as melanoma, head and neck, liver or kidney cancer. The input for sequencing was CD4+ or CD8+ T cells sorted from blood, taken in a trial of the OX40 agonist ivuxolimab. The CDR3 sequence is CASSEPSGVGGQYF. CDR3 DNA sequence: TGTGCCAGCAGTGAACCTTCAGGGGTCGGAGGGCAGTACTTC. Full variable domain (rest looked up from reference TRBV2 and TRBJ2-5): EPEVTQTPSHQVTQMGQEVILRCVPISNHLYFYWYRQILGQKVEFLVSFYNNEISEKSEIFDDQFSVERPDGSNFTLKIRSTKLEDSAMYFCASSEPSGVGGQYFGPGTRLLVL.